The 24 T cell receptor beta chains below were found in one sample sequenced in a study of T cell responses to AZD1222 COVID-19 vaccine. Data came from immunoSEQ multiplex PCR; TCRdb stores just in-frame clones and leaves some out. Among 150,000 to 200,000 clones, roughly 92% were seen once, and the ten largest hold about 3.5%. The starting material was peripheral blood, obtained 28 days after the second dose of the MenACWY control vaccine. These receptors came from an adult who received the MenACWY meningococcal vaccine as a control.

A single count supports this clone. This chain connects TRBV7-9 to TRBJ1-2, with D possibly TRBD1 on 6 matching bases. Germline V gene data show CDR1 as SEHNR and CDR2 as FQNEAQ (reference sequence). CDR3 size: 15 residues. Trimming stripped 6 bases from V and 2 bases from J, with 16 bases between. In DNA form, the CDR3 reads TGTGCCAGCAGTGTCCACCAGGGGACAAACTATGGCTACACCTTC. This translates into CASSVHQGTNYGYTF.

The CDR3 DNA reads TGTGCCAGCAGCTTTCAGGTGGGAGGTATGGAGACCCAGTACTTC. Amino acid sequence: CASSFQVGGMETQYF. The chain employs TRBV11-3 and TRBJ2-5; tentatively, D is TRBD2 (6 bases). CDR1 is SGHNT and CDR2 is YENEEA in the germline V gene. The CDR3 runs 15 residues. V gave up 3 bases and J gave up 5 bases, with 16 bases separating them.

The sample holds one count of this clone. The chain has TRBV28 and TRBJ1-1; D is undetermined. CDR1 is MDHEN and CDR2 is SYDVKM in the germline V gene. V was pared by 6 bases and J by 4 bases, with 12 bases between. CDR3 length: 13 amino acids. The CDR3 here is CASSDLKGTEAFF. The DNA for the CDR3 is TGTGCCAGCAGCGATCTCAAGGGCACTGAAGCTTTCTTT.

Concerning this clone: The junction departs from germline at one end; a sequencing error may be responsible. This chain uses TRBV7-7 with TRBJ2-1; D possibly corresponds to TRBD1 (5 bases). CDR3 length equals 13 residues. The germline gives CDR1 SSHAT, CDR2 FNYEAQ (reference sequence). The CDR3 DNA is TGTGCTAGCAGCCATAGACAGTGGCTTGAGCAGTTCTTC. Translating it yields CASSHRQWLEQFF.

The chain combines TRBV29-1 with TRBJ1-3; D unclear. V was clipped by 4 bases and J by 3 bases, with 4 bases between them. The germline V gene has CDR1 SQVTM and CDR2 ANQGSEA. The CDR3 loop spans 11 amino acids. CDR3 protein: CSVVGGNTIYF. CDR3 bases: TGCAGCGTTGTGGGTGGAAACACCATATATTTT.

The rearrangement uses TRBV5-4 and TRBJ2-7, with 8 bases that match TRBD2. CDR1 and CDR2 from the germline V gene are SGHNT and YYREEE (reference sequence). The CDR3 extends over 16 amino acids. The trim removed 4 bases at V and 5 bases at J, leaving 14 bases unmatched. CDR3 loop: CASSPRGAGGFDEQYF. The CDR3 DNA sequence: TGTGCCAGCAGCCCGAGAGGGGCGGGAGGTTTCGACGAGCAGTACTTC.

V usage is TRBV27 and J usage is TRBJ2-7; the D gene is possibly TRBD2 (5 bases). Germline CDR1 reads MNHEY; CDR2 reads SMNVEV (reference sequence). Trimming took off 6 bases at V and 3 bases at J, with 12 bases between the two ends. The CDR3 runs 13 residues. The CDR3 loop reads CASSTGLIYEQYF. DNA for the CDR3: TGTGCCAGCAGCACCGGACTGATCTACGAGCAGTACTTC.

The chain couples TRBV18 to TRBJ1-5; D remains unclear. CDR3 length: 14 residues. Trimming removed 2 bases from V and 2 bases from J, with 7 bases in between. The germline gives CDR1 KGHSH, CDR2 LQKENI. This CDR3 is CASSPGDGNQPQHF. The CDR3 bases are TGTGCCAGCTCACCAGGGGATGGCAATCAGCCCCAGCATTTT.

The rearrangement joins TRBV7-3 to TRBJ1-1; 7 bases map to TRBD1. The V gene end was trimmed by 5 bases and the J gene end by 0 bases; junction bases not matched to a gene: 3. The CDR3 length is 14 residues. Germline CDR1 is SGHTA and CDR2 is FQGTGA. CDR3 loop: CASSPGQLNTEAFF. DNA of the CDR3: TGTGCCAGCAGCCCGGGACAGCTGAACACTGAAGCTTTCTTT.

The CDR3 loop reads CSASLRLSRGRTGELFF. The CDR3, as DNA: TGCAGTGCCAGTTTACGCCTATCCCGGGGACGCACCGGGGAGCTGTTTTTT. The J gene is TRBJ2-2, the V gene TRBV20-1; D possibly uses TRBD1 or TRBD2 (5 bases each). The CDR3 has 17 residues. Germline assignment: CDR1 DFQATT and CDR2 SNEGSKA (reference sequence). Trimming took off 6 bases at V and 4 bases at J, with 24 bases between the two ends.

This chain joins TRBV19 and TRBJ2-3; the D is unclear. From germline, CDR1 is LNHDA and CDR2 SQIVND (reference sequence). CDR3 length equals 15 residues. Trimming took off 3 bases at V and 1 base at J, with 11 bases between the two ends. CDR3 sequence: CASSMNSKRTDTQYF. The CDR3 region has the DNA TGTGCCAGTAGTATGAACAGCAAACGCACAGATACGCAGTATTTT.

V is TRBV2 and J is TRBJ2-1; no clear D gene. Germline V lookup: CDR1 SNHLY, CDR2 FYNNEI. The CDR3 extends over 13 amino acids. Trimming cost V 7 bases and J 3 bases, with 10 bases left between them. This CDR3 reads CASNPLHYNEQFF. The DNA of the CDR3 is TGTGCCAGCAACCCACTCCACTACAATGAGCAGTTCTTC.

The chain combines TRBV12-3 or TRBV12-4 with TRBJ1-5, with a weak D call TRBD1 (6 bases). Trimming took 2 bases from V and 7 from J, leaving 9 bases between them. CDR3 length: 13 amino acids. The CDR3 protein is CASSLSGGQPQHF. CDR3 nucleotides: TGTGCCAGCAGTTTAAGTGGGGGCCAGCCCCAGCATTTT.

The chain recombines TRBV27 with TRBJ1-2; D not resolved. Germline lookup yields CDR1 MNHEY and CDR2 SMNVEV (reference sequence). This CDR3 comprises 14 residues. V was pared by 5 bases and J by 2 bases, with 12 bases between. Written as DNA, the CDR3 is TGTGCCAGCAGTCACATACCCACCAACTATGGCTACACCTTC. Its translation is CASSHIPTNYGYTF.

On this clone: Other DNA sequences of this sample code for an identical CDR3. The gene calls are TRBV7-3 and TRBJ2-1, with 8 bases aligning to TRBD2. The germline V gene encodes CDR1 SGHTA and CDR2 FQGTGA. V trimming: 2 bases; J trimming: 4 bases; junction bases outside the gene matches: 4. The CDR3 runs 15 residues. This CDR3 is CASSLLAGSYNEQFF. CDR3 coding DNA: TGTGCCAGCAGCTTATTAGCGGGGAGTTACAATGAGCAGTTCTTC.

The V gene is TRBV6-2 or TRBV6-3, the J gene TRBJ1-1, with D possibly being TRBD1 (5 bases). The CDR3 length is 13 residues. Between the trimmed V and J ends, which lost 2 bases and 6 bases, there was a span of 10 bases. The germline V gene encodes CDR1 MNHEY and CDR2 SVGEGT. In DNA, the CDR3 is TGTGCCAGCAGTTACGCCCTGGGGCCTGAAGCTTTCTTT. Protein product: CASSYALGPEAFF.

The chain is built from TRBV9 and TRBJ1-6; D unresolved. V lost 0 bases, J lost 9 bases, and 7 bases lay in between. Germline CDR1 and CDR2: SGDLS and YYNGEE. This CDR3 is 13 amino acids long. CDR3: CASSVEEGSPLHF. The CDR3, as DNA: TGTGCCAGCAGCGTAGAGGAGGGTTCACCCCTCCACTTT.

The chain carries TRBV14 and TRBJ1-3, with 7 bases fitting TRBD1. Germline V lookup: CDR1 SGHDN, CDR2 FVKESK. V lost 4 bases, J lost 3 bases, and 6 bases stayed unmatched. The CDR3 has 15 residues. The DNA of the CDR3 is TGTGCCAGCAGCCGCAGACAGGGCTTTGGAAACACCATATATTTT. Translated: CASSRRQGFGNTIYF.

The count of this clone is one. The chain employs TRBV7-9 and TRBJ1-2; 9 nucleotides agree with TRBD1. V was pared by 7 bases and J by 4 bases, with 4 bases of the junction left unmatched. The CDR3 has 13 amino acids. The germline V gene has CDR1 SEHNR and CDR2 FQNEAQ (reference sequence). The CDR3 here is CASTLTGGYGYTF. The CDR3 DNA is TGTGCCAGCACCCTGACAGGGGGCTATGGCTACACCTTC.

The chain combines TRBV28 with TRBJ1-2; 8 nucleotides match TRBD1. Germline lookup yields CDR1 MDHEN and CDR2 SYDVKM. The V gene end was trimmed by 5 bases and the J gene end by 7 bases; junction bases not matched to a gene: 15. This CDR3 has 16 residues. The CDR3 is CASSPVDSRQGFGYTF. The CDR3 DNA follows: TGTGCCAGCAGTCCGGTGGATAGCCGACAGGGGTTTGGCTACACCTTC.

To note about this clone: The same CDR3 arises from other DNA sequences in this sample as well. The V call is TRBV18, the J call TRBJ2-2; maybe TRBD1 (5 bases). Trimming cost V 3 bases and J 1 base, with 6 bases left between them. Germline V gene lookup returns CDR1 KGHSH and CDR2 LQKENI. The CDR3 is 14 residues long. The CDR3 here is CASSPTGNTGELFF. In DNA form, the CDR3 reads TGTGCCAGCTCACCCACAGGGAACACCGGGGAGCTGTTTTTT.

This clone appeared once. Other DNA sequences of this sample code for an identical CDR3. This chain links TRBV19 with TRBJ1-1; the D is unclear. The CDR3 has 13 residues. V lost 1 base and J lost 3, with 6 bases in between. Germline loops: CDR1 LNHDA, CDR2 SQIVND (reference sequence). The DNA of the CDR3 is TGTGCCAGTAGTATAGCTCGGGACACTGAAGCTTTCTTT. Translated, it gives CASSIARDTEAFF.

This chain joins TRBV19 and TRBJ1-3; D call uncertain. CDR1 is LNHDA, CDR2 SQIVND, per germline (reference sequence). V was shortened by 2 bases and J by 0 bases, with 11 bases between the two germline ends. CDR3 length: 16 amino acids. CDR3 bases: TGTGCCAGTAGTATACGGATCGGCAGCTCTGGAAACACCATATATTTT. It codes for CASSIRIGSSGNTIYF.

The chain links TRBV7-6 to TRBJ2-7; possible D gene TRBD2, 6 bases. The V gene's germline CDR1 is SGHVS and CDR2 FNYEAQ. This CDR3 region has 15 residues. The ends were cut back, 4 bases at V and 4 bases at J, with 17 bases in the middle. The CDR3 protein is CASSSPGTGVYEQYF. CDR3 coding DNA: TGTGCCAGCAGCTCCCCCGGGACGGGGGTTTACGAGCAGTACTTC.